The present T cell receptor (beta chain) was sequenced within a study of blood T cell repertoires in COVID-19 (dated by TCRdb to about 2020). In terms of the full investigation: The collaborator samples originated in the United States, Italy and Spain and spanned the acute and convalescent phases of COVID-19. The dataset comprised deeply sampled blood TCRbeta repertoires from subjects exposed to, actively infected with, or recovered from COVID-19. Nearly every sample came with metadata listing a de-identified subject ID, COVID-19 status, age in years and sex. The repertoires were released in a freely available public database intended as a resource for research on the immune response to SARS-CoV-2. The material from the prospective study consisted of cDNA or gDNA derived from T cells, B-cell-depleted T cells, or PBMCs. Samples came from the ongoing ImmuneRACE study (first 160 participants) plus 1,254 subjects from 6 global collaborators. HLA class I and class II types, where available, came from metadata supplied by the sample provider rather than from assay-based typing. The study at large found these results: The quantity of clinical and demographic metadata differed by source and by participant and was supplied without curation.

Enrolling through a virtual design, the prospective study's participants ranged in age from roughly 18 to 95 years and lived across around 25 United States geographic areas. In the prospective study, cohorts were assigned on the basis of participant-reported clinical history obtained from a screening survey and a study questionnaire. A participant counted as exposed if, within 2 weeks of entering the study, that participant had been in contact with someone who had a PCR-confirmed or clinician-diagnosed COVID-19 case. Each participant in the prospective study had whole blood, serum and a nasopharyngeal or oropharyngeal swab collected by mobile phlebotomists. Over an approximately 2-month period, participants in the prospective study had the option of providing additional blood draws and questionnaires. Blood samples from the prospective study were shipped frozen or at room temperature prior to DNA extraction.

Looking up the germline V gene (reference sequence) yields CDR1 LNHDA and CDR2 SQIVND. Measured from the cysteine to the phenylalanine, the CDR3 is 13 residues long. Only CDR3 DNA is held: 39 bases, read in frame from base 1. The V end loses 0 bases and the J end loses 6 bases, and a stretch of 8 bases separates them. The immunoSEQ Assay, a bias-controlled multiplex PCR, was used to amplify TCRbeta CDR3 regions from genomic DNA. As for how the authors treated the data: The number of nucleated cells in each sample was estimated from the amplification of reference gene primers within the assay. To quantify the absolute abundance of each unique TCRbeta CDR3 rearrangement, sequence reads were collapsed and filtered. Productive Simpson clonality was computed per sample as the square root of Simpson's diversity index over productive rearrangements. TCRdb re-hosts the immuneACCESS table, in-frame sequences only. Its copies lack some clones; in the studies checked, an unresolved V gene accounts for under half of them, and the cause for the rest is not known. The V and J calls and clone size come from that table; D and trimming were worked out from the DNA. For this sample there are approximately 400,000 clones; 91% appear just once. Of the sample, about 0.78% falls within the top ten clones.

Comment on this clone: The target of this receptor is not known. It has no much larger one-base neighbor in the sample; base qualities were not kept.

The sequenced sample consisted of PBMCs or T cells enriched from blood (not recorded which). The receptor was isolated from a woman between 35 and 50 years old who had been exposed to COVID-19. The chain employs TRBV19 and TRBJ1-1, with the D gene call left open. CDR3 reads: CASSIEGSAEAFF. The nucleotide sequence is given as TGTGCCAGTAGTATAGAAGGGAGCGCTGAAGCTTTCTTT. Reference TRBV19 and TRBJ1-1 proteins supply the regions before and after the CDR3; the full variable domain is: DGGITQSPKYLFRKEGQNVTLSCEQNLNHDAMYWYRQDPGQGLRLIYYSQIVNDFQKGDIAEGYSVSREKKESFPLTVTSAQKNPTAFYLCASSIEGSAEAFFGQGTRLTVV.